This TCR beta chain appears in the sequencing data of a study of T cell repertoires in cytomegalovirus infection. As for the study in general: A matching HLA type, together with CMV infection, was signaled by public TCR beta signatures. Overall study findings and caveats: It was HLA-C-restricted CMV-specific TCR beta clonotypes that dominated the response ex vivo. Cumulative public TCR beta family frequency identified carriers of CMV plus the relevant HLA.

From the reads, TCRdb called clonotypes with MiXCR, one entry per CDR3 protein. The repertoire includes fewer than 550,000 distinct CDR3 sequences, 30% to 40% of them detected once, and roughly 15% sits in the top ten. This CDR3 has 15 residues. The germline V gene has CDR1 LGHDT and CDR2 YNNKEL (reference sequence). V was shortened by 7 bases and J by 2 bases, with 17 bases between the two germline ends. To note about this clonotype: Its antigen is unknown.

This clonotype originated in a human donor in good health (CMV status not recorded). Some clones in this sample may be carry-over from other donors' samples. Sequencing was done on a sample of PBMCs. V is TRBV3-1 and J is TRBJ1-1; tentative D call: TRBD1 (6 bases). CDR3 sequence (DNA): TGTGCCAGCATGAGCCAGGGGACAACAAACACTGAAGCTTTCTTT. Protein product: CASMSQGTTNTEAFF.